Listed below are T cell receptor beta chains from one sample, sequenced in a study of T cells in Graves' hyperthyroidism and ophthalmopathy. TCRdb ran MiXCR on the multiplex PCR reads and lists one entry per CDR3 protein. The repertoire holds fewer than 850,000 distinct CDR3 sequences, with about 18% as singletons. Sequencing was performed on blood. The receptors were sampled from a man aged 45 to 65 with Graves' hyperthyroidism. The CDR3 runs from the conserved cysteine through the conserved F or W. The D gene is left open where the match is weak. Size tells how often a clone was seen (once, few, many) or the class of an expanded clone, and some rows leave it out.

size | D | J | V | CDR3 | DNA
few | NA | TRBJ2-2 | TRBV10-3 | CAISGGQNTGELFF | TGTGCCATCAGTGGTGGGCAGAACACCGGGGAGCTGTTTTTT
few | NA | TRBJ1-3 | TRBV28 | CASSSLWGSGNTIYF | TGTGCCAGCAGCTCTCTCTGGGGATCTGGAAACACCATATATTTT
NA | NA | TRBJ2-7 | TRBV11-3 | CASRGQRAPYEQYF | TGTGCCAGCAGGGGTCAGAGGGCTCCCTACGAGCAGTACTTC
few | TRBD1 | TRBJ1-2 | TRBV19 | CASSIGDRYYGYTF | TGTGCCAGTAGTATAGGGGACAGGTACTATGGCTACACCTTC
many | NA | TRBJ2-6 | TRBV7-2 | CASSLVPVGVGANVLTF | TGTGCCAGCAGCCTGGTGCCCGTGGGTGTAGGGGCCAACGTCCTGACTTTC
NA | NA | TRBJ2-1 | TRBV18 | CASSPFVGEDEQFF | TGTGCCAGCTCACCGTTTGTGGGAGAGGATGAGCAGTTCTTC
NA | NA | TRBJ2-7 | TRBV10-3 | CAISESTRLYEQYF | TGTGCCATCAGTGAGTCGACACGTCTCTACGAGCAGTACTTC
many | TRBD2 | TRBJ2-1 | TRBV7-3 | CASSPSGNNNEQFF | TGTGCCAGCAGCCCTAGCGGGAACAACAATGAGCAGTTCTTC
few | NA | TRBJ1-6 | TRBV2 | CASSVEGPSNNSPLHF | TGTGCCAGCAGTGTTGAGGGCCCCTCCAATAATTCACCCCTCCACTTT
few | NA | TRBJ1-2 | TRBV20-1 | CSARNEYLLARDGYTF | TGCAGTGCTAGGAACGAATACCTGCTGGCTAGGGATGGCTACACCTTC
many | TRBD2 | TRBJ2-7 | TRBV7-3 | CASSRAGGPSYEQYF | TGTGCCAGCAGCCGCGCGGGAGGGCCCTCCTACGAGCAGTACTTC
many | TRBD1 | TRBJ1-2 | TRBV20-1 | CSARDTRRQGVSGYTF | TGCAGTGCTAGAGATACTAGGAGACAGGGGGTTTCTGGCTACACCTTC
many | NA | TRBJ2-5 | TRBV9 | CASSVGERQTQYF | TGTGCCAGCAGCGTAGGGGAGCGGCAGACCCAGTACTTC
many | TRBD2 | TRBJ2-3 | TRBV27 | CASSLWLAGLDTQYF | TGTGCCAGCAGTTTGTGGCTAGCGGGGTTAGATACGCAGTATTTT
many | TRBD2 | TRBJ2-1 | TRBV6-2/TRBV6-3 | CASSVAGPSYNEQFF | TGTGCCAGCAGCGTAGCGGGTCCTTCCTACAATGAGCAGTTCTTC
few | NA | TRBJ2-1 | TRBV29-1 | CSVERDGVEQFF | TGCAGCGTTGAGCGCGACGGGGTGGAGCAGTTCTTC
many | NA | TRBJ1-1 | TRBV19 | CASSIVTGHTEAFF | TGTGCCAGTAGTATAGTCACAGGGCACACTGAAGCTTTCTTT
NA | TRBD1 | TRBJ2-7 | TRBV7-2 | CASSRNRDRYEQYF | TGTGCCAGCAGCCGGAACCGGGACAGATACGAGCAGTACTTC
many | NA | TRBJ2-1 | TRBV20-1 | CSALLGVYNEQFF | TGCAGTGCTCTTTTGGGGGTTTACAATGAGCAGTTCTTC
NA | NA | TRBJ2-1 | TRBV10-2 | CASKVAYEQFF | TGCGCCAGCAAGGTAGCATATGAGCAGTTCTTC
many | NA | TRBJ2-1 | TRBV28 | CASSREAVYPEQFF | TGTGCCAGCAGTCGAGAGGCCGTTTATCCTGAGCAGTTCTTC
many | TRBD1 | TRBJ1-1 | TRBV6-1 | CASSLTGWTEAFF | TGTGCCAGCAGTCTGACAGGGTGGACTGAAGCTTTCTTT
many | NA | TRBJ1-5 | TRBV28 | CASSLLYRGNQPQHF | TGTGCCAGCAGCCTCTTATACAGGGGCAATCAGCCCCAGCATTTT
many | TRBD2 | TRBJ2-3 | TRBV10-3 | CAISESSGRASDTQYF | TGTGCCATCAGTGAATCTAGCGGGAGGGCATCAGATACGCAGTATTTT
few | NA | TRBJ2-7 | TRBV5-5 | CASSPSGMRSYEQYF | TGTGCCAGCAGCCCCTCGGGTATGAGATCCTACGAGCAGTACTTC
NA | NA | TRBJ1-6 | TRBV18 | CASSRGVPSSYNSPLHF | TGTGCCAGCTCACGGGGGGTCCCGAGCTCCTATAATTCACCCCTCCACTTT
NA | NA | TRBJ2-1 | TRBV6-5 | CASSCSQRNSYNEQFF | TGTGCCAGCAGTTGCTCACAGCGGAACTCCTACAATGAGCAGTTCTTC
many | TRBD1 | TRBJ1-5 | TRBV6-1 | CASRDGQGAFSNQPQHF | TGTGCCAGCAGGGACGGACAGGGGGCGTTTAGCAATCAGCCCCAGCATTTT
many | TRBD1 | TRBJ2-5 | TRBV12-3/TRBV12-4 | CASRPPWDREEETQYF | TGTGCCAGCAGGCCTCCCTGGGACAGGGAGGAAGAGACCCAGTACTTC
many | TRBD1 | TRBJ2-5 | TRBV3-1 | CASSLTGEQETQYF | TGTGCCAGCAGCCTCACAGGGGAACAAGAGACCCAGTACTTC
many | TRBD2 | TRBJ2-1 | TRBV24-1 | CATSDRTSGSLNEQFF | TGTGCCACCAGTGACCGTACTAGCGGGAGCCTCAATGAGCAGTTCTTC
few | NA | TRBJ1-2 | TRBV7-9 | CASSPPVAQTNYGYTF | TGTGCCAGCAGCCCCCCGGTGGCACAAACTAACTATGGCTACACCTTC
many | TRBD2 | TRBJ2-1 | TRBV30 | CAWSAAGTSGRNEQFF | TGTGCCTGGAGCGCAGCCGGGACTAGCGGGCGGAATGAGCAGTTCTTC
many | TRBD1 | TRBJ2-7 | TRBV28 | CASWDRESREQYF | TGTGCCAGCTGGGACAGGGAGTCGCGGGAGCAGTACTTC
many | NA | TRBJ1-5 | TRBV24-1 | CATSDSARVLGNQPQHF | TGTGCCACCAGTGATTCAGCTAGGGTTTTAGGGAATCAGCCCCAGCATTTT
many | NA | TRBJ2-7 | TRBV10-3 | CAMSSPGVRDEQYF | TGTGCCATGAGTTCCCCAGGGGTTAGAGACGAGCAGTACTTC
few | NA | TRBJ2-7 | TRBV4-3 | CASSQEGVGASYEQYF | TGCGCCAGCAGCCAGGAAGGGGTAGGAGCCTCCTACGAGCAGTACTTC
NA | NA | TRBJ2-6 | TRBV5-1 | CASSFDSGANVLTF | TGCGCCAGCAGCTTTGATTCTGGGGCCAACGTCCTGACTTTC
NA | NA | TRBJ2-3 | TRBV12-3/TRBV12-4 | CASSLNHGTDTQYF | TGTGCCAGCAGTTTAAATCATGGTACAGATACGCAGTATTTT
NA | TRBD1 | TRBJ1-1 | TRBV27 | CASSLQTGPNTEAFF | TGTGCCAGCAGCCTTCAGACAGGGCCGAACACTGAAGCTTTCTTT
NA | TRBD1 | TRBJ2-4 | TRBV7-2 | CASSLRQGDIQYF | TGTGCCAGCAGCTTAAGGCAGGGGGACATTCAGTACTTC